The 32 T cell receptor beta chains in this list originate from one sample, sequenced in a study of long-term antiretroviral therapy in people with HIV. The run of the v3.0 immunoSEQ assay was at survey level. Method: immunoSEQ multiplex PCR; TCRdb's copy keeps in-frame clones and lacks some. The sample shows tens of thousands of clones, about 86% of them seen only once. The source material was unsorted PBMCs, sampled 0.8 years after starting antiretroviral therapy. These receptors came from a woman under 30 with HIV.

The chain recombines TRBV9 with TRBJ1-2; 7 bases match TRBD1. This CDR3 region has 13 residues. CDR1 SGDLS and CDR2 YYNGEE come from the germline V gene. Trimming removed 4 bases from V and 4 bases from J; junction bases left unmatched: 4. CDR3 amino acids: CASSSGQTYGYTF. The CDR3 DNA sequence: TGTGCCAGCAGCTCGGGACAGACCTATGGCTACACCTTC.

The V and J genes are TRBV7-2 and TRBJ2-3, with D uncertain. This CDR3 is built from 11 residues. V lost 5 bases and J 6 bases, leaving 6 bases between the germline ends. Germline V CDR1 and CDR2: SGHTA, FQGNSA. The CDR3 reads CASSPTDTQYF. The DNA for the CDR3 is TGTGCCAGCAGCCCTACGGATACGCAGTATTTT. The variable domain in full, with the rest retrieved from reference TRBV7-2 and TRBJ2-3, is GAGVSQSPSNKVTEKGKDVELRCDPISGHTALYWYRQSLGQGLEFLIYFQGNSAPDKSGLPSDRFSAERTGGSVSTLTIQRTQQEDSAVYLCASSPTDTQYFGPGTRLTVL.

The genes are TRBV4-3 and TRBJ2-7; D is perhaps TRBD1 (6 bases). V lost 4 bases, J lost 4 bases, and 14 bases lay in between. Germline V gene sequence: CDR1 LGHNA, CDR2 YSLEER. The CDR3 has 14 amino acids. The CDR3 DNA reads TGCGCCAGCAGCCCTAAAGACAGGATTTACGAGCAGTACTTC. Protein product: CASSPKDRIYEQYF.

This chain uses TRBV25-1 with TRBJ2-2, with D perhaps matching TRBD1 (7 bases). The germline V gene encodes CDR1 MGHDK and CDR2 SYGVNS. The CDR3 covers 17 residues. CDR3 coding DNA: TGTGCGTCAATCGGCCCAGGGGGGTTTGGCAACACCGGGGAGCTGTTTTTT. Its translation is CASIGPGGFGNTGELFF.

V usage is TRBV28 and J usage is TRBJ2-1; 7 bases match TRBD1. The CDR3 extends over 15 amino acids. Trimming cost V 5 bases and J 2 bases; bases outside gene matches: 6. Germline V lookup: CDR1 MDHEN, CDR2 SYDVKM. CDR3 DNA: TGTGCCAGCAGTCCTGACAGGGTAGCCTACAATGAGCAGTTCTTC. It codes for CASSPDRVAYNEQFF.

The rearrangement uses TRBV7-8 and TRBJ2-5; D call uncertain. Germline CDR1 and CDR2: SGHVS and FQNEAQ. The V and J ends lost 2 bases and 5 bases respectively, with 9 bases between them. The CDR3 covers 13 residues. CDR3 DNA: TGTGCCAGCAGCTTATACCCCGGGGAGACCCAGTACTTC. It is translated as CASSLYPGETQYF.

The rearrangement joins TRBV11-3 to TRBJ2-1, with TRBD2 matching over 7 bases. J lost 5 bases, V lost 1 base, and 5 bases had no gene match. Germline V lookup: CDR1 SGHNT, CDR2 YENEEA. This CDR3 contains 15 residues. The CDR3 region has the DNA TGTGCCAGCAGCTTAGGTCTAGCGGAAAACAATGAGCAGTTCTTC. Translation: CASSLGLAENNEQFF.

The V gene is TRBV6-5, the J gene TRBJ2-1; 12 bases align to TRBD2. Germline lookup yields CDR1 MNHEY and CDR2 SVGAGI. V trimming: 5 bases; J trimming: 7 bases; junction bases outside the gene matches: 6. CDR3 length: 15 amino acids. The CDR3 DNA reads as TGTGCCAGCAGTATGGGACTAGCGGGCTCGAATGAGCAGTTCTTC. It encodes CASSMGLAGSNEQFF.

The gene calls are TRBV7-2 and TRBJ2-2, with D uncertain. Germline V gene data show CDR1 as SGHTA and CDR2 as FQGNSA. CDR3 size: 15 residues. V lost 4 bases and J lost 3, with 12 bases in between. The CDR3 protein is CASSSIVAYTGELFF. CDR3 DNA sequence: TGTGCCAGCAGCTCCATTGTCGCCTACACCGGGGAGCTGTTTTTT.

The CDR3 here is CASSTPISGRALNEQFF. DNA for the CDR3: TGTGCCAGCAGCACGCCAATTAGCGGGAGGGCCTTAAATGAGCAGTTCTTC. The chain joins TRBV5-4 to TRBJ2-1; 11 nucleotides match TRBD2. The CDR3 is made up of 17 amino acids. Germline V gene sequence: CDR1 SGHNT, CDR2 YYREEE (reference sequence). Trimming removed 4 bases from V and 7 bases from J; junction bases left unmatched: 13.

This sequence joins TRBV7-8 and TRBJ2-5, with D perhaps matching TRBD1 (7 bases). Germline V CDR1 and CDR2: SGHVS, FQNEAQ. This CDR3 has 14 residues. Trimming stripped 1 base from V and 5 bases from J, with 11 bases between. The CDR3, as DNA: TGTGCCAGCAGCTTAGTACAGGGGAGGGAGACCCAGTACTTC. This codes for CASSLVQGRETQYF. The full variable domain, completed using reference TRBV7-8 and TRBJ2-5, is GAGVSQSPRYKVAKRGQDVALRCDPISGHVSLFWYQQALGQGPEFLTYFQNEAQLDKSGLPSDRFFAERPEGSVSTLKIQRTQQEDSAVYLCASSLVQGRETQYFGPGTRLLVL.

This sequence joins TRBV7-2 and TRBJ2-7; 8 bases agree with TRBD2. V dropped 11 bases and J dropped 5; count of bases not matched to a gene: 17. CDR3 size: 15 residues. Germline V gene lookup returns CDR1 SGHTA and CDR2 FQGNSA. The CDR3 here is CACKLQGGGTDEQYF. DNA of the CDR3: TGTGCCTGCAAATTACAGGGCGGGGGGACTGACGAGCAGTACTTC. Full variable domain (outside the CDR3, taken from reference TRBV7-2 and TRBJ2-7): GAGVSQSPSNKVTEKGKDVELRCDPISGHTALYWYRQSLGQGLEFLIYFQGNSAPDKSGLPSDRFSAERTGGSVSTLTIQRTQQEDSAVYLCACKLQGGGTDEQYFGPGTRLTVT.

The chain joins TRBV7-8 to TRBJ2-7, with 7 bases identical to TRBD1. Germline values: CDR1 SGHVS, CDR2 FQNEAQ. The CDR3 has 13 residues. With V trimmed by 6 bases and J by 2 bases, 4 bases remained unmatched. CDR3 bases: TGTGCCAGCAGAAGGGGACAGACCTACGAGCAGTACTTC. Translation: CASRRGQTYEQYF.

The V call is TRBV10-3, the J call TRBJ2-1; 9 bases are shared with TRBD1. V lost 2 bases to trimming and J lost 6 bases; unmatched junction nucleotides: 5. The CDR3 has 15 residues. The germline gives CDR1 ENHRY, CDR2 SYGVKD. CDR3 coding DNA: TGTGCCATCAGTGAGGGACAGGGGTTCGGCAATGAGCAGTTCTTC. This gives the protein CAISEGQGFGNEQFF.

V gene TRBV10-3 combines with J gene TRBJ2-3, with 11 bases aligning to TRBD2. Germline lookup yields CDR1 ENHRY and CDR2 SYGVKD. Unmatched junction bases numbered 5, after V lost 3 bases and J lost 6 bases. The length of the CDR3 is 15 residues. DNA for the CDR3: TGTGCCATCAGTGATAGCGGGAGGGCCCAGGATACGCAGTATTTT. Its protein product is CAISDSGRAQDTQYF.

The V and J genes are TRBV14 and TRBJ2-7, with D unresolved. The V end was cut by 1 base, the J end by 2 bases, with 3 bases between. This CDR3 is 12 amino acids long. Per germline, CDR1 SGHDN and CDR2 FVKESK. The CDR3 protein is CASSQGTYEQYF. For the CDR3, the DNA is TGTGCCAGCAGCCAAGGCACCTACGAGCAGTACTTC.

V gene TRBV4-1 combines with J gene TRBJ2-7, with 13 bases matching TRBD2. The germline gives CDR1 MGHRA, CDR2 YSYEKL. The V gene end was trimmed by 3 bases and the J gene end by 3 bases; junction bases not matched to a gene: 2. The CDR3 spans 15 residues. The CDR3 DNA reads TGCGCCAGCAGCCACGGACTAGCGGGAGTCTACGAGCAGTACTTC. This sequence encodes CASSHGLAGVYEQYF.

This CDR3 reads CASSLETRQSYNEQFF. DNA of the CDR3: TGCGCCAGCAGCCTAGAGACTAGGCAGTCCTACAATGAGCAGTTCTTC. The rearrangement joins TRBV4-1 to TRBJ2-1; D perhaps matches TRBD2 (6 bases). Germline V CDR1 and CDR2: MGHRA, YSYEKL. The length of the CDR3 is 16 residues. Trimming pared 4 bases from V and 1 base from J, leaving 14 bases between.

V gene TRBV4-1 combines with J gene TRBJ2-7; 7 bases map to TRBD2. V lost 1 base to trimming and J lost 2 bases; unmatched junction nucleotides: 8. The germline V gene has CDR1 MGHRA and CDR2 YSYEKL. This CDR3 has 16 residues. CDR3 in amino acids: CASSQAGAGAPYEQYF. The DNA of the CDR3 is TGCGCCAGCAGCCAAGCTGGCGCGGGAGCCCCCTACGAGCAGTACTTC.

Notes on this clone: The junction departs from germline at one end; a sequencing error may be responsible. This chain links TRBV7-7 with TRBJ1-4; a possible D gene is TRBD1 (6 bases). The V gene's germline CDR1 is SSHAT and CDR2 FNYEAQ (reference sequence). CDR3 length: 17 residues. The CDR3 sequence: CASSLPRGITSREKLFF. The CDR3 DNA is TGTGCTAGCAGCTTACCGAGGGGGATTACTTCACGGGAAAAACTGTTTTTT.

In this sample, this clone turned up once. V gene TRBV18 combines with J gene TRBJ1-4, with a possible D match to TRBD1 (5 bases). This CDR3 spans 13 amino acids. Germline V gives CDR1 KGHSH, CDR2 LQKENI. Trimming shortened V by 4 bases and J by 6 bases, and 9 bases separated the two germline ends. The CDR3 DNA is TGTGCCAGCTCACGCGGGACGGATGAAAAACTGTTTTTT. It codes for CASSRGTDEKLFF.

This chain connects TRBV19 to TRBJ2-2; TRBD1 matches 9 bases. With V trimmed by 6 bases and J by 5 bases, 16 bases remained unmatched. Germline values: CDR1 LNHDA, CDR2 SQIVND (reference sequence). There are 18 residues in the CDR3. The DNA of the CDR3 is TGTGCCAGTAGCTCCATATTAGCCGGGACAGGGAGAACCGGGGAGCTGTTTTTT. Protein product: CASSSILAGTGRTGELFF.

This rearrangement joins TRBV19 to TRBJ2-7; D perhaps matches TRBD2 (6 bases). The germline V gene has CDR1 LNHDA and CDR2 SQIVND (reference sequence). The V end was cut by 2 bases, the J end by 3 bases, with 23 bases between. CDR3 length: 18 amino acids. The CDR3 DNA sequence: TGTGCCAGTAGTATAAATGGCCACGATGGGACTTGGGTCTACGAGCAGTACTTC. It translates to CASSINGHDGTWVYEQYF.

This chain links TRBV10-1 with TRBJ2-3; 9 nucleotides match TRBD1. Germline loops: CDR1 WNHNN, CDR2 SYGVQD (reference sequence). CDR3 length: 18 residues. With 4 bases clipped from V and 1 base from J, the junction kept 12 bases outside the gene matches. CDR3: CASSAPGTGSLGTDTQYF. Here the CDR3 DNA reads TGCGCCAGCAGTGCCCCCGGGACAGGGAGTTTAGGCACAGATACGCAGTATTTT.

The chain recombines TRBV6-1 with TRBJ1-1, with D tentatively TRBD1 (6 bases). This CDR3 has 14 residues. V lost 10 bases and J lost 0, with 15 bases in between. CDR1 is MNHNS, CDR2 SASEGT, per germline. In DNA, the CDR3 is TGTGCCACCCATACCGGGACAATGAACACTGAAGCTTTCTTT. Its protein product is CATHTGTMNTEAFF.

This chain uses TRBV19 with TRBJ1-1; a weak D match, TRBD1 (5 bases). The CDR3 is 13 residues long. V dropped 3 bases and J dropped 3 bases, with 8 bases sitting between them. In germline, CDR1 is LNHDA, CDR2 SQIVND (reference sequence). CDR3 coding DNA: TGTGCCAGTAGTATCGGGGACTACACTGAAGCTTTCTTT. It codes for CASSIGDYTEAFF.

The gene calls are TRBV7-2 and TRBJ1-5; D may be TRBD1 (6 bases). V shed 6 bases and J shed 3 bases, with 9 bases lying between them. CDR3 size: 13 residues. The V gene's germline CDR1 is SGHTA and CDR2 FQGNSA. CDR3 protein: CASSWDNNQPQHF. CDR3 DNA: TGTGCCAGCAGTTGGGACAACAATCAGCCCCAGCATTTT.

Worth noting for this clone: Other DNA sequences from this sample encode an identical CDR3 as well. The chain links TRBV27 to TRBJ2-3; no clear D gene. Germline V lookup: CDR1 MNHEY, CDR2 SMNVEV (reference sequence). This CDR3 has 13 residues. The V and J ends lost 3 bases and 1 base respectively, with 5 bases between them. CDR3 nucleotide sequence: TGTGCCAGCAGTTTGTTTGGCACAGATACGCAGTATTTT. Protein product: CASSLFGTDTQYF.

This chain links TRBV7-3 with TRBJ1-1, with D possibly being TRBD1 (6 bases). Trimming cost V 6 bases and J 6 bases, with 17 bases left between them. In germline, CDR1 is SGHTA, CDR2 FQGTGA. This CDR3 has 14 residues. DNA for the CDR3: TGTGCCAGCAGGCAAACAGGGTCTAACGCTGAAGCTTTCTTT. This encodes CASRQTGSNAEAFF.

This chain links TRBV28 with TRBJ1-1; a possible D gene is TRBD1 (5 bases). The CDR3 length is 15 residues. The V gene's germline CDR1 is MDHEN and CDR2 SYDVKM. The V and J ends lost 5 bases and 1 base respectively, with 14 bases between them. CDR3 sequence (DNA): TGTGCCAGCAGTGGACCCAGGGAGGGGAACACTGAAGCTTTCTTT. This codes for CASSGPREGNTEAFF.

The CDR3 sequence: CASTAEITSTDTQYF. CDR3 coding DNA: TGTGCCAGCACCGCAGAGATTACTAGCACAGATACGCAGTATTTT. The rearrangement uses TRBV6-1 and TRBJ2-3; D ambiguous. Trimming took 7 bases from V and 0 from J, leaving 14 bases between them. CDR1 MNHNS and CDR2 SASEGT come from the germline V gene. The CDR3 runs 15 residues.

The chain is built from TRBV6-5 and TRBJ2-7; D is undetermined. Deletions cut 5 bases from V and 5 bases from J, with 10 bases between. In germline, CDR1 is MNHEY, CDR2 SVGAGI. This CDR3 region has 12 residues. CDR3 protein: CASSVRRHEQYF. CDR3 DNA sequence: TGTGCCAGCAGTGTGCGACGACACGAGCAGTACTTC.